This record concerns one TCR beta chain sequence. What it binds is unknown. The data belong to a study of T cells in narcolepsy. About the study: Patients with NT1 or NT2 and healthy control donors were enrolled.

Clones were read by immunoSEQ multiplex PCR, and TCRdb kept only the in-frame ones, dropping some. The sample contains tens of thousands of clones, around 85% of which appear only once. Study-level points and caveats: Autoreactive clonotypes reportedly recurred in blood of same and different patients, not controls.

This receptor was obtained from a human donor with narcolepsy. The sample taken for sequencing was CD45RA- memory CD4+ T cells from PBMCs.

The CDR3 DNA reads as TGCGCCAGCAGTGAGCCTTACAGGGTCAGCAATCAGCCCCAGCATTTT. As protein: CASSEPYRVSNQPQHF. V gene TRBV10-1 combines with J gene TRBJ1-5, with D perhaps matching TRBD1 (6 bases). The CDR3 length is 16 residues. Trimming took off 2 bases at V and 1 base at J, with 12 bases between the two ends. Germline CDR1 WNHNN, CDR2 SYGVQD (reference sequence).